Below are 26 T cell receptor beta chains sequenced from a single sample in a study of naive and memory T cell subsets. Treatment noted: skin biopsy from PPD injection site in Mantoux-positive individual. A UMI-containing oligonucleotide was joined by 3' ligation to the TCR cDNA template. The SP2 primer and nested alpha and beta constant region primers amplified ligated cDNA in four rounds. TCRdb fed the UMI-ligation and nested PCR reads into MiXCR, producing one record per CDR3 protein. This sample carries 14,000 or so distinct CDR3 sequences, around 5.5% of them seen once, and the ten largest clones take under 9.5%. This material consisted of skin, taken from a tuberculin skin test site. These receptors originate from an adult in good health.

In its sample, this clonotype is medium-sized. The rearrangement links TRBV4-2 to TRBJ1-6, with unresolved D. V lost 0 bases to trimming and J lost 8 bases, with 14 bases between them. There are 16 residues in the CDR3. CDR1 is LGHNA, CDR2 YNFKEQ, per germline. The CDR3 loop is CASSQDLRVVDSPLHF. The CDR3 DNA reads as TGTGCCAGCAGCCAAGATCTAAGGGTGGTAGATTCACCCCTCCACTTT.

This clonotype is deemed medium-sized. The genes are TRBV20-1 and TRBJ1-5; D gene ambiguous. CDR3 size: 12 residues. The germline V and J ends were trimmed by 7 bases and 0 bases, with 7 bases remaining between them. The germline V gene has CDR1 DFQATT and CDR2 SNEGSKA (reference sequence). CDR3 nucleotides: TGCAGTGTTTTGAATAGCAATCAGCCCCAGCATTTT. Its translation is CSVLNSNQPQHF.

The chain has TRBV6-6 and TRBJ2-1; a possible D gene is TRBD2 (6 bases). The CDR3 runs 13 residues. Trimming pared 5 bases from V and 2 bases from J, leaving 7 bases between. Germline V gene lookup returns CDR1 MNHNY and CDR2 SVGAGI (reference sequence). CDR3 nucleotides: TGTGCCAGCAGTGGGGAGGCCTACAATGAGCAGTTCTTC. This sequence encodes CASSGEAYNEQFF.

Within the sample, this clonotype is medium-sized. The rearrangement links TRBV7-2 to TRBJ2-2; a weak D match, TRBD2 (6 bases). V was clipped by 1 base and J by 1 base, with 7 bases between them. Per germline, CDR1 SGHTA and CDR2 FQGNSA. The CDR3 totals 15 residues. The CDR3 protein is CASSLGTMNTGELFF. The CDR3 nucleotides are TGTGCCAGCAGCTTAGGGACTATGAACACCGGGGAGCTGTTTTTT.

Here the CDR3 DNA reads TGCGCCAGCAGCTTGGCCCCTCAGGGGGCAGATACGCAGTATTTT. This translates into CASSLAPQGADTQYF. The chain joins TRBV5-1 to TRBJ2-3; 7 nucleotides agree with TRBD1. Germline V CDR1 and CDR2: SGHRS, YFSETQ. There are 15 residues in the CDR3. The J segment lost 4 bases and the V segment lost 0 bases, leaving 5 bases of the junction unmatched.

This clonotype turned up a few times. The chain recombines TRBV20-1 with TRBJ1-1, with D tentatively TRBD1 (6 bases). Germline loops: CDR1 DFQATT, CDR2 SNEGSKA (reference sequence). Between the trimmed V and J ends, which lost 3 bases and 1 base, there was a span of 15 bases. The CDR3 is made up of 15 amino acids. CDR3 bases: TGCAGTGCTAGTGTGGGGGGGGCGAGGAACACTGAAGCTTTCTTT. Encoded protein: CSASVGGARNTEAFF.

This clonotype was counted ten times or more. The gene calls are TRBV5-4 and TRBJ2-4; D is unresolved. The length of the CDR3 is 15 residues. The V gene lost 2 bases and the J gene lost 4 bases, with 13 bases spanning the gap. In germline, CDR1 is SGHNT, CDR2 YYREEE (reference sequence). CDR3 region: CASSLRQTEKNIQYF. CDR3 sequence (DNA): TGTGCCAGCAGCTTACGGCAAACGGAAAAAAACATTCAGTACTTC.

This clonotype was observed at least ten times. The chain uses TRBV4-3 and TRBJ1-6; 10 bases fit TRBD1. Germline CDR1 reads LGHNA; CDR2 reads YSLEER. The J segment lost 10 bases and the V segment lost 1 base, leaving 4 bases of the junction unmatched. CDR3 length equals 15 residues. The DNA of the CDR3 is TGCGCCAGCAGCCAAGGGACAGGGGGTGAATCACCCCTCCACTTT. Its protein is CASSQGTGGESPLHF.

This clonotype is medium-sized within its sample. V is TRBV25-1 and J is TRBJ1-6; no reliable D call. Germline V gene sequence: CDR1 MGHDK, CDR2 SYGVNS. CDR3 length equals 16 residues. Trimming removed 6 bases from V and 0 bases from J, with 12 bases in between. The CDR3 nucleotides read TGTGCCAGCAGCCGTTCGGGGAGCTCCTATAATTCACCCCTCCACTTT. Translating it yields CASSRSGSSYNSPLHF.

Concerning this clonotype: Given a much more abundant clone one base away, this may be a read error. Here the CDR3 reads CASSIGLAGGGYEQFF. For the CDR3, the DNA is TGTGCCAGCAGCATCGGACTAGCGGGGGGGGGGTATGAGCAGTTCTTC. The J gene is TRBJ2-1, the V gene TRBV7-2; 15 bases map to TRBD2. V lost 5 bases and J lost 8; bases outside the gene matches: 7. This CDR3 region has 16 residues. Germline loops: CDR1 SGHTA, CDR2 FQGNSA.

This clonotype was counted at least ten times. The chain is built from TRBV14 and TRBJ1-2; TRBD1 is a possible D gene (5 bases). There are 12 residues in the CDR3. V was clipped by 6 bases and J by 4 bases, with 9 bases between them. The V gene's germline CDR1 is SGHDN and CDR2 FVKESK. The CDR3 DNA is TGTGCCAGCAGTCCAGGGACCTATGGCTACACCTTC. Translated: CASSPGTYGYTF.

This chain uses TRBV18 with TRBJ2-3, with D possibly TRBD2 on 6 matching bases. Germline assignment: CDR1 KGHSH and CDR2 LQKENI. The V and J ends lost 4 bases and 4 bases respectively, with 15 bases between them. This CDR3 is built from 15 residues. This CDR3 is CASSRAAGTSDTQYF. In nucleotides, the CDR3 is TGTGCCAGCTCACGAGCGGCGGGGACTTCAGATACGCAGTATTTT.

This clonotype was counted at least ten times. The chain is built from TRBV7-9 and TRBJ2-7; the D gene is possibly TRBD2 (6 bases). Germline assignment: CDR1 SEHNR and CDR2 FQNEAQ (reference sequence). V was trimmed by 7 bases and J by 3 bases, leaving 22 bases between them. This CDR3 is built from 16 residues. CDR3 nucleotide sequence: TGTGCCAGCATCCCTCGAACGGGGGACGGGGTCTACGAGCAGTACTTC. This sequence encodes CASIPRTGDGVYEQYF.

This clonotype is medium-sized in the sample. The V call is TRBV9, the J call TRBJ2-2, with no clear D. Germline V gives CDR1 SGDLS, CDR2 YYNGEE. CDR3 size: 15 residues. The germline V and J ends were trimmed by 0 bases and 7 bases, with 13 bases remaining between them. CDR3 sequence reads: CASSVDPRAGGELFF. As DNA, the CDR3 is TGTGCCAGCAGCGTAGACCCCCGGGCTGGCGGGGAGCTGTTTTTT.

This clonotype has only a few counts. One junction end does not reproduce the germline sequence, and a read error may be involved. The J gene is TRBJ1-2, the V gene TRBV18; D is unresolved. The CDR3 contains 13 residues. Germline CDR1 KGHSH, CDR2 LQKENI. The CDR3 region is CASSPEGNYGDTF. CDR3 nucleotides: TGTGCCAGCTCACCAGAGGGCAACTATGGCGACACCTTC.

The table lists this clonotype with many counts. V is TRBV29-1 and J is TRBJ2-1; the D call may be TRBD1 or TRBD2 (6 bases each). Trimming removed 6 bases at V and 4 bases at J, with 19 bases between. There are 15 residues in the CDR3. The germline V gene encodes CDR1 SQVTM and CDR2 ANQGSEA. The CDR3 region has the DNA TGCAGCGTCGGATCCCCTAGGGGGGCTTACAATGAGCAGTTCTTC. Protein: CSVGSPRGAYNEQFF.

This clonotype turned up a few times. This may be a read error: a much more frequent sequence differs by one nucleotide. V is TRBV12-3 or TRBV12-4 and J is TRBJ1-2, with a possible D match to TRBD1 (5 bases). This CDR3 has 14 amino acids. CDR3 coding DNA: TGTGCCAGCAGTATTCAGAGGGGAGCCAATGGCGACACCTTC. Translation: CASSIQRGANGDTF.

By sample share, this clonotype is medium-sized (0.01 to 0.1%). The V call is TRBV3-1, the J call TRBJ2-5; 7 bases are shared with TRBD2. CDR1 LGHDT and CDR2 YNNKEL come from the germline V gene (reference sequence). The CDR3 length is 15 residues. V lost 1 base to trimming and J lost 4 bases; unmatched junction nucleotides: 6. CDR3 residues: CASSQGVRTRETQYF. The CDR3 bases are TGTGCCAGCAGCCAAGGGGTACGGACTAGAGAGACCCAGTACTTC.

This clonotype appeared many times. The chain couples TRBV12-3 or TRBV12-4 to TRBJ1-5; TRBD1 is a possible D gene (5 bases). V dropped 3 bases and J dropped 0 bases, with 18 bases sitting between them. This CDR3 is built from 18 residues. In DNA, the CDR3 is TGTGCCAGCAGTTTTAATAACAGGCGTTGGGATAGCAATCAGCCCCAGCATTTT. Protein: CASSFNNRRWDSNQPQHF.

This clonotype was observed many times. J is TRBJ2-2 and V is TRBV7-2, with a tentative D call TRBD2 (5 bases). The germline V and J ends were trimmed by 6 bases and 5 bases, with 13 bases remaining between them. The germline CDR1 and CDR2 sequences are SGHTA and FQGNSA. The CDR3 is 14 residues long. CDR3 protein: CASRAFRETGELFF. In DNA form, the CDR3 reads TGTGCCAGCAGGGCGTTCCGGGAAACCGGGGAGCTGTTTTTT.

This clonotype has a handful of counts. The J gene is TRBJ2-3, the V gene TRBV24-1, with D possibly matching TRBD2 (7 bases). The ends were cut back, 9 bases at V and 1 base at J, with 10 bases in the middle. CDR3 length: 13 amino acids. The germline CDR1 and CDR2 sequences are KGHDR and SFDVKD. This CDR3 is CATRGAGTDTQYF. Here the CDR3 DNA reads TGTGCCACCCGGGGGGCTGGCACAGATACGCAGTATTTT.

V and J are TRBV19 and TRBJ1-1, with D unresolved. There are 15 residues in the CDR3. The germline CDR1 and CDR2 sequences are LNHDA and SQIVND (reference sequence). V was shortened by 8 bases and J by 2 bases, with 18 bases between the two germline ends. Written as DNA, the CDR3 is TGTGCCAGTGGACTTCTTGGACGCACAAACACTGAAGCTTTCTTT. Amino acid sequence: CASGLLGRTNTEAFF.

This clonotype has a handful of counts. The chain links TRBV5-1 to TRBJ1-5; D is uncertain. Germline CDR1 and CDR2: SGHRS and YFSETQ. Trimming took 0 bases from V and 5 from J, leaving 6 bases between them. The CDR3 has 13 amino acids. CDR3 in DNA: TGCGCCAGCAGCTTGGAGCCCGATCAGCCCCAGCATTTT. Protein product: CASSLEPDQPQHF.

Many counts were recorded for this clonotype. The rearrangement joins TRBV12-3 or TRBV12-4 to TRBJ2-7; D is ambiguous. The CDR3 is 12 residues long. V was cut by 4 bases and J by 7 bases, with 11 bases left in between. CDR3 region: CASSYGSGEQYF. CDR3 bases: TGTGCCAGCAGTTACGGGTCGGGTGAGCAGTACTTC.

This clonotype was seen many times. The chain employs TRBV12-3 or TRBV12-4 and TRBJ2-4; the match to TRBD2 covers 13 bases. V was pared by 5 bases and J by 5 bases, with 3 bases of the junction left unmatched. CDR3 length: 15 amino acids. CDR3 sequence: CASSPLAGGENIQYF. DNA of the CDR3: TGTGCCAGCAGTCCACTAGCGGGGGGGGAAAACATTCAGTACTTC.

This clonotype was picked up many times. This chain uses TRBV6-2 or TRBV6-3 with TRBJ2-1; no clear D. V lost 6 bases and J lost 4, with 7 bases in between. The CDR3 runs to 12 residues. The germline CDR1 and CDR2 sequences are MNHEY and SVGEGT. CDR3 nucleotides: TGTGCCAGCAGCAAGGATTACAATGAGCAGTTCTTC. Translation gives CASSKDYNEQFF.